This T cell receptor (beta chain) was retrieved from a study of Ad26.COV2.S vaccination and SARS-CoV-2 variants. Study results and caveats: Substantial response breadth was reportedly seen for spike-specific CD8+ and CD4+ T cells after vaccination.

In regard to this clone: The antigen is undetermined.

As for treatment: some 20 received Ad26.COV2.S at low or high dose, single or two shots; about 5 received placebo; per-sample allocation not given. Sampling occurred on day 63 after the first vaccine or placebo injection. The CDR3 runs 14 residues. V lost 3 bases to trimming and J lost 5 bases, with 14 bases between them. Germline V gene sequence: CDR1 SGHTA, CDR2 FQGNSA. This table comes from immunoSEQ multiplex PCR, and its TCRdb copy is limited to in-frame clones, with some not included. Among about 400,000 clones listed, over 80% were seen once. Sequenced here: peripheral blood, sampled in a trial of Ad26.COV2.S vaccine versus placebo. V is TRBV7-2 and J is TRBJ2-7, with D maybe TRBD1 (6 bases). This TCR was sampled from a person aged 18 to 65 who received the Ad26.COV2.S COVID-19 vaccine or a placebo. The CDR3 here is CASSFGTGSNEQYF. In nucleotides, the CDR3 is TGTGCCAGCAGCTTTGGAACAGGGTCCAACGAGCAGTACTTC.